These 3 T cell receptor beta chains were all obtained from the same sample, sequenced in a study of cytotoxic CD8 clonotypes in ibrutinib-treated CLL. TCRdb's table, derived via immunoSEQ multiplex PCR, lists solely in-frame clones and lacks some. The repertoire holds approximately 140,000 clones, with 60% to 80% as singletons. Sequenced material: PBMCs, taken after 12 months of ibrutinib treatment. Receptors originate from a human donor with chronic lymphocytic leukemia.

This clone was observed a few times. V gene TRBV5-4 combines with J gene TRBJ2-7; possibly TRBD1 or TRBD2 for D (6 bases each). CDR1 SGHNT and CDR2 YYREEE come from the germline V gene (reference sequence). V was trimmed by 5 bases and J by 2 bases, leaving 14 bases between them. This CDR3 is built from 14 residues. The CDR3 DNA sequence: TGTGCCAGCAGGACTGTCGGGGGCCCCTACGAGCAGTACTTC. Encoded protein: CASRTVGGPYEQYF.

This clone was detected a few times. The chain couples TRBV7-2 to TRBJ1-1, with D possibly matching TRBD1 (6 bases). The V end lost 2 bases, the J end lost 5 bases, and 12 bases lay between the germline ends. CDR3 length: 14 amino acids. CDR1 and CDR2 (germline): SGHTA, FQGNSA. Written as DNA, the CDR3 is TGTGCCAGCAGCTTAAGGACAGAGAGGACTGAAGCTTTCTTT. Amino acids: CASSLRTERTEAFF.

The chain joins TRBV6-1 to TRBJ2-3, with D uncertain. In germline, CDR1 is MNHNS, CDR2 SASEGT. V lost 6 bases and J lost 5, with 12 bases in between. The CDR3 is made up of 13 amino acids. The CDR3 DNA sequence: TGTGCCAGCAGGCCTTCATGGGGAGATACGCAGTATTTT. The encoded protein is CASRPSWGDTQYF.